These 2 T cell receptor beta chains were sequenced from one sample in a study of tumor-infiltrating lymphocytes in glioblastoma multiforme. Multiple V-beta primers and a C-beta primer amplified TCRB from RNA. MiXCR, applied by TCRdb to the multiplex PCR reads, yields one record per CDR3 protein. Of about 32,000 distinct CDR3 sequences listed, roughly 64% are singletons. Sequenced input: brain tumor tissue. These TCRs come from a male donor with glioblastoma.

To note about this clonotype: A much larger clone is a single base away; this may be a read error. The chain recombines TRBV5-1 with TRBJ2-7; a possible D gene is TRBD2 (6 bases). Trimming took 4 bases from V and 2 from J, leaving 19 bases between them. The CDR3 contains 16 residues. Germline values: CDR1 SGHRS, CDR2 YFSETQ. The CDR3 coding sequence is TGCGCCAGCAGCGTGGCGGACTACGGCAGACCCTACGAGCAGTACTTC. Protein sequence: CASSVADYGRPYEQYF.

The chain uses TRBV11-2 and TRBJ2-1; D unresolved. The ends were cut back, 6 bases at V and 12 bases at J, with 9 bases in the middle. Looked up from germline, CDR1 is SGHAT and CDR2 is FQNNGV. This CDR3 spans 10 amino acids. The DNA of the CDR3 is TGTGCCAGCAGTCTTAGTCGGCAGTTCTTC. As protein: CASSLSRQFF.